These 2 T cell receptor beta chains were sequenced from one sample in a study of glioma-infiltrating T cells. Amplification of TCR alpha and beta CDR3 regions from RNA used iRepertoire nested multiplex PCR. TCRdb analysed the multiplex PCR reads with MiXCR anew, one entry per CDR3 protein. The data hold 150,000 or so distinct CDR3 sequences, with roughly 43% observed a single time. Sequenced material: glioma tissue, nonneoplastic brain tissue, or PBMCs (not recorded which). These receptors originate from a human donor with low-grade glioma or glioblastoma, undergoing nonglioma brain surgery, or in good health (not recorded which).

This rearrangement joins TRBV6-6 to TRBJ2-7, with D perhaps matching TRBD1 or TRBD2 (7 bases each). The germline V gene encodes CDR1 MNHNY and CDR2 SVGAGI (reference sequence). CDR3 length: 16 amino acids. Trimming shortened V by 0 bases and J by 4 bases, and 16 bases separated the two germline ends. CDR3 sequence reads: CASSYSGGTVAYEQYF. CDR3 DNA: TGTGCCAGCAGTTACTCCGGGGGGACAGTAGCATACGAGCAGTACTTC.

This clonotype was picked up a small number of times. V is TRBV6-6 and J is TRBJ1-2; D gene uncertain. The CDR3 loop spans 11 amino acids. The ends were cut back, 2 bases at V and 4 bases at J, with 2 bases in the middle. Germline V lookup: CDR1 MNHNY, CDR2 SVGAGI (reference sequence). The CDR3 DNA reads as TGTGCCAGCAGTTACAGCTATGGCTACACCTTC. Its protein product is CASSYSYGYTF.